This TCR beta chain stems from a study of blood T cell repertoires in COVID-19. Study background: Researchers got acute and convalescent COVID-19 samples from the United States, Italy and Spain. The cDNA or gDNA used as material had been derived from T cells, B-cell-depleted T cells, or PBMCs.

In the original workflow: Nucleated cell number was recorded as an estimate derived from reference gene primer amplification. Data came from immunoSEQ multiplex PCR; TCRdb stores just in-frame clones and leaves some out. V and J calls and clone size are copied from that table; D and trimming were computed from the DNA. Of approximately 170,000 clones listed, 80% to 90% are singletons. Germline V gene sequence: CDR1 LGHDT, CDR2 YNNKEL (reference sequence). The CDR3 extends over 13 amino acids. Trimming at V came to 4 bases and at J to 4 bases, leaving 3 bases not matched to a gene. Sequencing was done on a sample of peripheral blood. The TCR sequence derives from a woman in her 70s with acute or convalescent COVID-19. The chain couples TRBV3-1 (or the pseudogene TRBV3-2) to TRBJ1-2; 7 bases match TRBD1. CDR3 loop: CASSPTGSYGYTF. The CDR3 nucleotides are TGTGCCAGCAGCCCGACAGGGTCCTATGGCTACACCTTC.